This T cell receptor (beta chain) was profiled in a study of T cell responses to AZD1222 COVID-19 vaccine. General observations from the study: Rises in breadth and depth of Spike-specific TCRs came after two AZD1222 doses. Mostly white British, mostly female donors; authors suggested clonal diversity may be underestimated. It was only a handful of AZD1222 recipients who were seropositive at baseline.

Worth noting for this clone: Its cognate antigen is unknown.

TCRdb keeps only in-frame clones here, not all; method: immunoSEQ multiplex PCR. This table holds around 130,000 clones, roughly 93% found once. The origin of this receptor is an adult in good health. This specimen was peripheral blood, taken on day 0 of AZD1222 vaccination.

As DNA, the CDR3 is TGTGCCAGCAGCGCCGGGACTAGCGGCACCTACGAGCAGTACTTC. This translates into CASSAGTSGTYEQYF. V usage is TRBV7-6 and J usage is TRBJ2-7; 11 bases agree with TRBD2. Trimming took 5 bases from V and 2 from J; bases not matched to a gene: 5. The length of the CDR3 is 15 residues. The germline CDR1 and CDR2 sequences are SGHVS and FNYEAQ.